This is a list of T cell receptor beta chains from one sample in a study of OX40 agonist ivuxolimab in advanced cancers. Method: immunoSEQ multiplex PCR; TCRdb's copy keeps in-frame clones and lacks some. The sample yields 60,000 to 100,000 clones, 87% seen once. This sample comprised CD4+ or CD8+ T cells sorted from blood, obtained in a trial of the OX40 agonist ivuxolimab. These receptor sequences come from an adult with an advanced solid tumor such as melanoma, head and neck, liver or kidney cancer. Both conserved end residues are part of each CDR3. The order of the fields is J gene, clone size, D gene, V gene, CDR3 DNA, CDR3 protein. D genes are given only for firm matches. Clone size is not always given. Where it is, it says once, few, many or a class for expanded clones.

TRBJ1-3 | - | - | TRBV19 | TGTGCCAGTAGTATTAGAGAGACCCTCTCTGGAAACACCATATATTTT | CASSIRETLSGNTIYF
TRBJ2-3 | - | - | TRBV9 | TGTGCCAGCAGCGTAGACCTCGTGGATGCGGGGAGCACAGATACGCAGTATTTT | CASSVDLVDAGSTDTQYF
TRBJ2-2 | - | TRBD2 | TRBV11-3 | TGTGCCAGCAGCTTGACTAGCGGGGCACGGGATACCGGGGAGCTGTTTTTT | CASSLTSGARDTGELFF
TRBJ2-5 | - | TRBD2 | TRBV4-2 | TGTGCCAGCAGCCAAGCTAGCGGGCAAGAGACCCAGTACTTC | CASSQASGQETQYF
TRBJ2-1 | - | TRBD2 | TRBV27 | TGTGCCAGCAGTTTATTGACTAGCAGGATCTACAATGAGCAGTTCTTC | CASSLLTSRIYNEQFF
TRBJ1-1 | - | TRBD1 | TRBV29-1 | TGCAGCGTTGCACGGACAGGGAGCGTCACTGAAGCTTTCTTT | CSVARTGSVTEAFF
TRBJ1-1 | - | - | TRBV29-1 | TGCAGCGTTGAAGATCCCAGGGGAGCTTTCTTT | CSVEDPRGAFF
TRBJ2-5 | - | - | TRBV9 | TGTGCCAGCAGCGGTGAAGGGGAAAAGGGGCCGGGCGATCCGGAGACCCAGTACTTC | CASSGEGEKGPGDPETQYF
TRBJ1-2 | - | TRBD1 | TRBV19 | TGTGCCTCTAGGGACAGGGGGCACTATGGCTACACCTTC | CASRDRGHYGYTF
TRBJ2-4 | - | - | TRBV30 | TGTGCCTGGAGTCGGGACCTCGGTTGGGACATTCAGTACTTC | CAWSRDLGWDIQYF
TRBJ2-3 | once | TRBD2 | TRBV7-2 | TGTGCCAGCAGCTTAGGTCTAGCGGGAGGGTTAGATACGCAGTATTTT | CASSLGLAGGLDTQYF
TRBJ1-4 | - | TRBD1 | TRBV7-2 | TGTGCCAGCAGCTTAGTAGGGATGGGACAGTCTCTCCGAGGTGAAAAACTGTTTTTT | CASSLVGMGQSLRGEKLFF
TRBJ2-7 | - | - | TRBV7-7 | TGTGCTAGCAGCTTATCACATAGCGCCGGGGAGCAGTACTTC | CASSLSHSAGEQYF
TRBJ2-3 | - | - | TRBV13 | TGTGCCAGCAGCCCCCCGAACTATGATCGTGAGACGCAGTATTTT | CASSPPNYDRETQYF
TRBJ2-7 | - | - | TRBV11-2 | TGTGCCAGCAGCTTAGTGGAGGGGGCTCCCTACGAGCAGTACTTC | CASSLVEGAPYEQYF
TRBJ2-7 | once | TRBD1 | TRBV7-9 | TGTGCCAGCAGCTTAGGACAGGGGCTCTACGAGCAGTACTTC | CASSLGQGLYEQYF
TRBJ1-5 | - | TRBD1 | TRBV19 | TGTGCCAGTAGTACGAGACCCAAACACACCAGACAGGGGATCGAGCCCCAGCATTTT | CASSTRPKHTRQGIEPQHF